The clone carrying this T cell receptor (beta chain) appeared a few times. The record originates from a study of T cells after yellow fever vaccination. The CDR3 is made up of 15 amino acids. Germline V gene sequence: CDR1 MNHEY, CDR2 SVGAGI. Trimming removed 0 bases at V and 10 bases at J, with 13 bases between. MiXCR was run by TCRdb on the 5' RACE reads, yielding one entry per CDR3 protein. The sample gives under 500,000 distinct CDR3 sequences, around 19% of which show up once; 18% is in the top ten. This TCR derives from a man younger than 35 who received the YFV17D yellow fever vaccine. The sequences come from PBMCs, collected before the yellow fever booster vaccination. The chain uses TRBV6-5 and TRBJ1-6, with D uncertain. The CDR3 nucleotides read TGTGCCAGCAGTTACTCGAGAGTTATGAACTCACCCCTCCACTTT. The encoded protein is CASSYSRVMNSPLHF.